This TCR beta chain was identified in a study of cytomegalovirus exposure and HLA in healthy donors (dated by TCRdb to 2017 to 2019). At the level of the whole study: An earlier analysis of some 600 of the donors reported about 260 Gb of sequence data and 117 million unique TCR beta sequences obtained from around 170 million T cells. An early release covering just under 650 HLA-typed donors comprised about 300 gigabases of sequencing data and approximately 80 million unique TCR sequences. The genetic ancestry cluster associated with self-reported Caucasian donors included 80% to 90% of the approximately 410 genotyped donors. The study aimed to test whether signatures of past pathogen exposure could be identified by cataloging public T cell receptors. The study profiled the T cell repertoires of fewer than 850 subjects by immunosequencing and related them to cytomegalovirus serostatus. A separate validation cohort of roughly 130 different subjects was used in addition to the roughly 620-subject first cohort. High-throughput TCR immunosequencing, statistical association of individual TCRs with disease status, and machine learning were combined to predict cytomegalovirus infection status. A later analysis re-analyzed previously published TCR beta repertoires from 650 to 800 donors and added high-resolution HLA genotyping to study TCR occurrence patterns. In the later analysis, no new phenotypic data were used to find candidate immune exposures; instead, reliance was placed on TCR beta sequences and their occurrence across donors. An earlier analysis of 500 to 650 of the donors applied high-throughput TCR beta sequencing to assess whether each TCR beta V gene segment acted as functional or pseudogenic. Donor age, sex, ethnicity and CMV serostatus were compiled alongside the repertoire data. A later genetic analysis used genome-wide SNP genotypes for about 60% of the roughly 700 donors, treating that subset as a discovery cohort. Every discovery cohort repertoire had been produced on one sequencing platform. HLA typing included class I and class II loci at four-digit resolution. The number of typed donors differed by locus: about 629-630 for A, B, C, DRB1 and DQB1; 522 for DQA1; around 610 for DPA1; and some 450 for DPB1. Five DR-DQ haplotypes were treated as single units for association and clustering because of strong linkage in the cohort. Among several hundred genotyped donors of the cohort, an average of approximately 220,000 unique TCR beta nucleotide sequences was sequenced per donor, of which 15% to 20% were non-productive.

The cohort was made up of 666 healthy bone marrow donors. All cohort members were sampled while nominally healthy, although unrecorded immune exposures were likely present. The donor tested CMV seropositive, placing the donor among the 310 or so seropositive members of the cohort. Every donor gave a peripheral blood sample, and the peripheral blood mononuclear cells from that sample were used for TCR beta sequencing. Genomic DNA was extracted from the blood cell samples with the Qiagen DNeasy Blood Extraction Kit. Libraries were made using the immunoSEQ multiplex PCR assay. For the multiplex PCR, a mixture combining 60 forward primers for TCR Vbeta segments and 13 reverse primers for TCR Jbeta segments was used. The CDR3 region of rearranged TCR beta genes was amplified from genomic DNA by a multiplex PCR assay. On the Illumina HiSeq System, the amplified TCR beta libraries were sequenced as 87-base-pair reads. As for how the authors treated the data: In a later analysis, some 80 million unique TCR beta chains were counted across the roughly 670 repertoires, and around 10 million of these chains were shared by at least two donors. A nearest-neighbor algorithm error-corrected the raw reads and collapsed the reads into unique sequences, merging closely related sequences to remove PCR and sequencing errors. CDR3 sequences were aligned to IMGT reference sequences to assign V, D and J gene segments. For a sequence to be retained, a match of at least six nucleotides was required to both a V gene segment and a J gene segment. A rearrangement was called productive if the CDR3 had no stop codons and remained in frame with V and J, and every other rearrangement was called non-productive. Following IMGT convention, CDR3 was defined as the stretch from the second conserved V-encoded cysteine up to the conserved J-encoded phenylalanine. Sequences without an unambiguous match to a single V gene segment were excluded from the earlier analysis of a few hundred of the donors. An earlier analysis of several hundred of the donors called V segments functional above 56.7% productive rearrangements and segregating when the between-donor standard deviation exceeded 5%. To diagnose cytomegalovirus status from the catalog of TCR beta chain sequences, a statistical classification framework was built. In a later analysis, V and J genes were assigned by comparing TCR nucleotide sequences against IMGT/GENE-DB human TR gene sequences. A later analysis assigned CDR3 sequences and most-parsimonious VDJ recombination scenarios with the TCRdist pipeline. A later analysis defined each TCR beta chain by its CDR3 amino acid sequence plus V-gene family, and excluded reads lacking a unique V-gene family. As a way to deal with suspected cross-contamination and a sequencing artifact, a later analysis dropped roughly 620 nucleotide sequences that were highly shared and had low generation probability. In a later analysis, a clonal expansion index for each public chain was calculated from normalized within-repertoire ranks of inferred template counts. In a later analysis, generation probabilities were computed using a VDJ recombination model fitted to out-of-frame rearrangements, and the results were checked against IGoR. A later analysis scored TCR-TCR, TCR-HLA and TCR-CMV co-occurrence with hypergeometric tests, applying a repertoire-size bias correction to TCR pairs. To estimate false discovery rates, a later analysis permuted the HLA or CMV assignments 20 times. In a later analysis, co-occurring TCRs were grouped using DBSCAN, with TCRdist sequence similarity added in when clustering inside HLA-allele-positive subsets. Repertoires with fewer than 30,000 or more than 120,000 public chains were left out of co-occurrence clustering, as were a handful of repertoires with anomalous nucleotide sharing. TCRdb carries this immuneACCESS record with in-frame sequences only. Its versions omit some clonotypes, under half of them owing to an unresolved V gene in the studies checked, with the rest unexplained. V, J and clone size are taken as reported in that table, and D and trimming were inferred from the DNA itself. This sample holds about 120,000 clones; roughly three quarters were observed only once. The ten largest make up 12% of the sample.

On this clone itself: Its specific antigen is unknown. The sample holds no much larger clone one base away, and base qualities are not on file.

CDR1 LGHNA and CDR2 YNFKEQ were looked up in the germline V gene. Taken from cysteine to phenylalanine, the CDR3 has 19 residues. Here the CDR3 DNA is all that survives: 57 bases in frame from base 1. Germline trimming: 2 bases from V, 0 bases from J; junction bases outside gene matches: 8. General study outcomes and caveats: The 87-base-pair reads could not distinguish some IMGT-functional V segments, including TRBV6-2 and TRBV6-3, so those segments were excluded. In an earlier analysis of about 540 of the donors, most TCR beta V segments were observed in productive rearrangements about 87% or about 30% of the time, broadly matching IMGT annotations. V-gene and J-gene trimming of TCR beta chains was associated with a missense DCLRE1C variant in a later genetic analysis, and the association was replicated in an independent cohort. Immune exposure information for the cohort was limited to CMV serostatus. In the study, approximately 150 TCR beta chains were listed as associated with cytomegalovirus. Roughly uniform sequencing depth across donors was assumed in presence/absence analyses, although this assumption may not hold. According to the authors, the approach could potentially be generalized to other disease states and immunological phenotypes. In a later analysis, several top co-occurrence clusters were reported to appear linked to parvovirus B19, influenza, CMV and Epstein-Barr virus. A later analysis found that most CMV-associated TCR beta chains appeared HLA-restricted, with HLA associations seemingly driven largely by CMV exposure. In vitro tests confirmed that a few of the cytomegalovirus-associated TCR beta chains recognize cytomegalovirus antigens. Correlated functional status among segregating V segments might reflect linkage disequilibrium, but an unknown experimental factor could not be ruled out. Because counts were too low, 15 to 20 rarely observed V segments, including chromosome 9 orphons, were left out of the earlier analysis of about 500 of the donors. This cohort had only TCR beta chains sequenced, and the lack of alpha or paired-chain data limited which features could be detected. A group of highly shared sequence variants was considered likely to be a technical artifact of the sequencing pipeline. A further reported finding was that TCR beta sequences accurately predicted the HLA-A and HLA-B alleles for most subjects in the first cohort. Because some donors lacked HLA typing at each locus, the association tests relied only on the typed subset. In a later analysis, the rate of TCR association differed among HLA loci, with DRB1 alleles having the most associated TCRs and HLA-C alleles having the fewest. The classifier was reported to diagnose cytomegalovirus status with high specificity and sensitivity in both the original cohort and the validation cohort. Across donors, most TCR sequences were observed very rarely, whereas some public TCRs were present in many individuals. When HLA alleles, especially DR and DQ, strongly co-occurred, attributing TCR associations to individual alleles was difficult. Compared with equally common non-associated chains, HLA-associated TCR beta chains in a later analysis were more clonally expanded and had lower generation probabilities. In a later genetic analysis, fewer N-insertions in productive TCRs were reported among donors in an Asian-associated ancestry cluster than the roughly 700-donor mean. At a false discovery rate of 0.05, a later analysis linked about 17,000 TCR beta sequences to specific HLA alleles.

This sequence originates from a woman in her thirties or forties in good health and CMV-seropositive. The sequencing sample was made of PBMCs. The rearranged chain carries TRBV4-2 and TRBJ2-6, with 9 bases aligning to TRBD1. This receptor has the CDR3 CASSQIMTGGVSGANVLTF. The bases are TGTGCCAGCAGCCAAATTATGACAGGGGGGGTCTCTGGGGCCAACGTCCTGACTTTC.